Listed here are 14 T cell receptor beta chains from one sample, sequenced in a study of T cell repertoires in cytomegalovirus infection. TCRdb passed the reads through MiXCR, listing each CDR3 protein once. The sample gives about 310,000 distinct CDR3 sequences, 25% of which show up once; approximately 12% is in the top ten. These receptors lack a known antigen. Sequencing was performed on cultured PBMCs, taken from culture after CMV antigen stimulation. The receptors were sampled from a human donor in good health (CMV status not recorded). Some clones in this sample may be carry-over from other donors' samples.

This clonotype was counted a few times. The V gene is TRBV24-1, the J gene TRBJ2-3; TRBD2 agrees at 10 bases. V shed 1 base and J 0 bases; nucleotides not matched to a gene: 6. The CDR3 length is 18 residues. Per the germline V gene, CDR1 is KGHDR and CDR2 is SFDVKD. The CDR3: CATSDFGTSDGSTDTQYF. The CDR3 DNA follows: TGTGCCACCAGTGATTTCGGGACTAGCGACGGAAGCACAGATACGCAGTATTTT.

This clonotype was seen at least ten times. The chain employs TRBV7-2 and TRBJ2-5; the match to TRBD2 covers 7 bases. V lost 5 bases to trimming and J lost 5 bases; unmatched junction nucleotides: 14. The CDR3 has 16 amino acids. From germline, CDR1 is SGHTA and CDR2 FQGNSA. The CDR3 DNA follows: TGTGCCAGCAGCCAGCTGGGACCGACTAGCATCGAGACCCAGTACTTC. Amino acid sequence: CASSQLGPTSIETQYF.

The V gene is TRBV27, the J gene TRBJ2-7; D is ambiguous. The CDR3 sequence is 13 residues long. V was pared by 5 bases and J by 3 bases, with 11 bases between. Germline V gene lookup returns CDR1 MNHEY and CDR2 SMNVEV (reference sequence). The CDR3 region has the DNA TGTGCCAGCAGTGTAACCACAAGCTACGAGCAGTACTTC. The encoded protein is CASSVTTSYEQYF.

This clonotype has only a few counts. The chain is built from TRBV5-1 and TRBJ1-4; tentatively, D is TRBD1 (5 bases). V lost 3 bases and J 6 bases, leaving 24 bases between the germline ends. The CDR3 extends over 18 amino acids. CDR1 and CDR2 (germline): SGHRS, YFSETQ. This CDR3 is CASSSRRTSLGEDEKLFF. CDR3 sequence (DNA): TGCGCCAGCAGCTCCCGTCGGACATCGCTCGGTGAGGATGAAAAACTGTTTTTT.

The chain links TRBV12-5 to TRBJ1-2, with TRBD1 as a possible D gene (5 bases). This CDR3 comprises 13 residues. Trimming removed 7 bases from V and 4 bases from J, with 13 bases in between. Germline V CDR1 and CDR2: LGHNT, FRNRAP. This CDR3 reads CASETTGVYGYTF. The CDR3 region has the DNA TGTGCTAGTGAGACAACAGGAGTCTATGGCTACACCTTC.

The chain is built from TRBV3-1 and TRBJ2-3; D not resolved. Germline values: CDR1 LGHDT, CDR2 YNNKEL (reference sequence). V dropped 1 base and J dropped 6 bases, with 14 bases sitting between them. The length of the CDR3 is 15 residues. In DNA form, the CDR3 reads TGTGCCAGCAGCCAAGTTTCAGCAGTCGCGGATACGCAGTATTTT. Its protein product is CASSQVSAVADTQYF.

This clonotype was counted many times. The rearrangement links TRBV19 to TRBJ1-5, with TRBD1 matching over 12 bases. The CDR3 loop spans 16 amino acids. CDR1 and CDR2 (germline): LNHDA, SQIVND (reference sequence). Unmatched junction bases numbered 4, after V lost 1 base and J lost 6 bases. The CDR3 spells CASSIVAGQGAQPQHF. The CDR3 DNA follows: TGTGCCAGTAGTATAGTTGCGGGACAGGGGGCTCAGCCCCAGCATTTT.

V usage is TRBV19 and J usage is TRBJ1-2; D is uncertain. Per germline, CDR1 LNHDA and CDR2 SQIVND (reference sequence). The CDR3 has 17 amino acids. V gave up 0 bases and J gave up 2 bases, with 16 bases separating them. CDR3 nucleotides: TGTGCCAGTAGTATAGATTCTATTCGCTCTCGGAACTATGGCTACACCTTC. Encoded protein: CASSIDSIRSRNYGYTF.

V gene TRBV2 combines with J gene TRBJ1-5, with 9 bases lining up with TRBD1. V lost 5 bases and J lost 7; bases outside the gene matches: 6. This CDR3 has 14 amino acids. The germline V gene encodes CDR1 SNHLY and CDR2 FYNNEI. This CDR3 is CASSLGQGQQPQHF. In DNA, the CDR3 is TGTGCCAGCAGTCTCGGACAGGGGCAACAGCCCCAGCATTTT.

This chain links TRBV29-1 with TRBJ1-3; TRBD1 matches 7 bases. The germline V gene has CDR1 SQVTM and CDR2 ANQGSEA. After removal of 6 bases from V and 2 bases from J, the junction contained 10 bases not matched to a gene. This CDR3 spans 15 amino acids. The CDR3 loop is CSVMTGTGTGNTIYF. In nucleotides, the CDR3 is TGCAGCGTGATGACAGGGACCGGTACTGGAAACACCATATATTTT. The full variable domain, in which reference TRBV29-1 and TRBJ1-3 provide the parts outside the CDR3, is SAVISQKPSRDICQRGTSLTIQCQVDSQVTMMFWYRQQPGQSLTLIATANQGSEATYESGFVIDKFPISRPNLTFSTLTVSNMSPEDSSIYLCSVMTGTGTGNTIYFGEGSWLTVV.

This clonotype was recorded at least ten times. The chain joins TRBV19 to TRBJ2-1; TRBD2 aligns across 7 bases. The J segment lost 5 bases and the V segment lost 3 bases, leaving 7 bases of the junction unmatched. There are 15 residues in the CDR3. The germline V gene encodes CDR1 LNHDA and CDR2 SQIVND (reference sequence). CDR3 nucleotides: TGTGCCAGTAGTATCGGGAGGACCAGTAACAATGAGCAGTTCTTC. Protein sequence: CASSIGRTSNNEQFF.

This clonotype was seen repeatedly, ten times or more. V gene TRBV7-2 combines with J gene TRBJ2-2, with D unclear. CDR1 is SGHTA, CDR2 FQGNSA, per germline. CDR3 length: 13 amino acids. V gave up 3 bases and J gave up 6 bases, with 8 bases separating them. The CDR3 sequence: CASSFTSAGELFF. DNA for the CDR3: TGTGCCAGCAGCTTTACCAGCGCCGGGGAGCTGTTTTTT.

The chain combines TRBV11-2 with TRBJ2-2, with unresolved D. The CDR3 is made up of 13 amino acids. V was shortened by 7 bases and J by 5 bases, with 11 bases between the two germline ends. Germline CDR1 and CDR2: SGHAT and FQNNGV. CDR3: CASNRKHTGELFF. As DNA, the CDR3 is TGTGCCAGCAACCGGAAGCATACCGGGGAGCTGTTTTTT.

The V and J genes are TRBV20-1 and TRBJ1-1; D is unresolved. This CDR3 contains 13 residues. The germline V gene encodes CDR1 DFQATT and CDR2 SNEGSKA (reference sequence). Trimming stripped 2 bases from V and 3 bases from J, with 10 bases between. The CDR3 bases are TGCAGTGCTAGAACGACGGGAGACACTGAAGCTTTCTTT. This gives the protein CSARTTGDTEAFF.